This T cell receptor beta chain is drawn from a study of T cell repertoires in urothelial bladder cancer. In the study overall: A few lesions each were cT0, cTa, cT1, and cT2 or greater. Points from the study as a whole: In carcinoma specimens, a single clone made up to about 15% of infiltrating lymphocytes.

Worth noting for this clone: Its target is not known.

CDR1 is LNHDA and CDR2 is SQIVND in the germline V gene (reference sequence). This CDR3 comprises 14 residues. V lost 9 bases, J lost 5 bases, and 8 bases stayed unmatched. Sequenced by immunoSEQ multiplex PCR; TCRdb stores in-frame clones only, minus some. The repertoire consists of 10,000 or so clones, with approximately 71% occurring once and the leading ten covering 6.5% to 8.5%. Sequencing was done on a sample of tumor-infiltrating cells from bladder cancer. The chain joins TRBV19 to TRBJ2-2; 8 bases agree with TRBD1. This TCR was sampled from a human donor with a benign inflammatory bladder lesion. CDR3 DNA: TGTGCCAGCGCCCTTGGACAGGGAACCGGGGAGCTGTTTTTT. Residues: CASALGQGTGELFF.